This record looks at one TCR beta chain sequence and its context. Assay: immunoSEQ multiplex PCR; the TCRdb copy retains only in-frame clones and omits some. The table lists approximately 300,000 clones, more than 75% of them singletons, with 1.6% in the top ten. The CDR3 is made up of 14 amino acids. Deletions cut 6 bases from V and 4 bases from J, with 12 bases between. Germline CDR1 is KGHSH and CDR2 is LQKENI. These data come from a study of blood T cell repertoires in COVID-19. Study information: T cells, B-cell-depleted T cells, or PBMCs supplied cDNA or gDNA.

The material sequenced was peripheral blood. J is TRBJ1-4 and V is TRBV18; D call uncertain. This TCR came from a woman aged 45-60 years with acute or convalescent COVID-19. The DNA for the CDR3 is TGTGCCAGCTCTTCCACAAGCGATAATGAAAAACTGTTTTTT. Its translation is CASSSTSDNEKLFF. The whole variable domain, filled in from reference TRBV18 and TRBJ1-4, reads NAGVMQNPRHLVRRRGQEARLRCSPMKGHSHVYWYRQLPEEGLKFMVYLQKENIIDESGMPKERFSAEFPKEGPSILRIQQVVRGDSAAYFCASSSTSDNEKLFFGSGTQLSVL.